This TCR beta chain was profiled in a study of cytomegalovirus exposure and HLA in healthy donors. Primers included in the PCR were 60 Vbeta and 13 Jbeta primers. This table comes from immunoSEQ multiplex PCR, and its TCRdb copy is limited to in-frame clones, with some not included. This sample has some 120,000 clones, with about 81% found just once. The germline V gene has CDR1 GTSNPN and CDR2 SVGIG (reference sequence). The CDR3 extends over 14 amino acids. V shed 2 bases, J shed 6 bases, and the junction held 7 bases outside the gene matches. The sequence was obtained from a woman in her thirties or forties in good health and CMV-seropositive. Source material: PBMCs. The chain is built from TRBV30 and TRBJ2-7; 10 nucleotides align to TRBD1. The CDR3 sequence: CAWSFGGTGAEQYF. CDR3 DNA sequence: TGTGCCTGGAGTTTTGGCGGGACAGGGGCCGAGCAGTACTTC.